Sequencing of this T cell receptor (beta chain) was carried out in a study of T cell clonality in common variable immunodeficiency. Study-level findings and limits: Compared with controls, CVID subjects had fewer shared TCRbeta clones.

This clone was seen ten or more times. Antigen specificity is unknown. The sequenced fragment ends 3 residues before the CDR3 boundary, so the rest is inferred from the germline J gene. Germline V gives CDR1 LNHDA, CDR2 SQIVND (reference sequence). The CDR3 totals 14 residues. Trimming shortened V by 5 bases and J by 9 bases, and 14 bases separated the two germline ends. Control and CVID samples contributed equal amounts of genomic DNA. The assay was immunoSEQ multiplex PCR, and TCRdb's table has in-frame clones only and misses some. The sample contains 50,000 to 65,000 clones, none of them singletons. Blood samples were heparinized, about 4.5 to 9 ml per donor.

The sequence was obtained from a person aged 18-69 years in good health. Material for sequencing was peripheral blood mononuclear cells. The V call is TRBV19, the J call TRBJ1-6, with a possible D match to TRBD1 (6 bases). The part of the CDR3 DNA that was read is TGTGCCAGTAGTTCCGGACAGACCGGTTCACCC. It translates to CASSSGQTGSP. The full CDR3 sequence reads CASSSGQTGSPLHF.